The sequence of this T cell receptor beta chain was determined in a study of blood T cells in healthy people across ages. Germline V gene data show CDR1 as MGHDK and CDR2 as SYGVNS. Trimming removed 0 bases from V and 4 bases from J; junction bases left unmatched: 6. This CDR3 is 16 amino acids long. Through a sample-barcoded 5' primer and a J-beta primer mix, a second PCR was run for about 7 to 12 cycles. TCRdb re-called the 5' RACE reads with MiXCR, one entry per CDR3 protein. The sample lists more than 800,000 distinct CDR3 sequences; under 55% were seen once. The chain combines TRBV25-1 with TRBJ2-3; 8 bases are shared with TRBD1. The TCR was taken from a woman aged 55-75 years in good health. The specimen was blood. The CDR3 DNA reads as TGTGCCAGCAGTGAATATTGGGCAGGGGGCCCAGATACGCAGTATTTT. Protein sequence: CASSEYWAGGPDTQYF.